A single sample gave rise to the 6 T cell receptor beta chains below, sequenced in a study of T cell repertoires in cytomegalovirus infection. TCRdb recomputed calls from the reads with MiXCR, one row per CDR3 protein. The sample has 150,000 to 200,000 distinct CDR3 sequences; around an eighth are singletons. The sample was PBMCs. These receptors were obtained from a human donor in good health (CMV status not recorded). Some clones in this sample may be carry-over from other donors' samples.

The rearrangement uses TRBV7-4 and TRBJ1-1, with D unresolved. This CDR3 has 14 amino acids. V gave up 3 bases and J gave up 0 bases, with 8 bases separating them. Germline CDR1 reads SGHVT; CDR2 reads SQSDAQ. The CDR3 protein is CASSFGQLNTEAFF. The DNA for the CDR3 is TGTGCCAGCAGCTTTGGCCAATTGAACACTGAAGCTTTCTTT.

This clonotype was recorded many times. This chain uses TRBV7-9 with TRBJ1-1; TRBD1 matches 9 bases. The CDR3 is made up of 16 amino acids. Germline lookup yields CDR1 SEHNR and CDR2 FQNEAQ (reference sequence). V lost 5 bases, J lost 4 bases, and 11 bases stayed unmatched. CDR3: CASSPILGQGITEAFF. The DNA of the CDR3 is TGTGCCAGCAGCCCAATCCTTGGACAGGGGATCACTGAAGCTTTCTTT.

This CDR3 reads CASSGDRFGYTF. The CDR3 nucleotides are TGCGCCAGCAGTGGGGACAGGTTTGGCTACACCTTC. The V and J genes are TRBV10-2 and TRBJ1-2; 8 bases match TRBD1. Germline lookup yields CDR1 WSHSY and CDR2 SAAADI. The CDR3 is 12 residues long. V shed 4 bases and J 7 bases; nucleotides not matched to a gene: 2.

The table lists this clonotype with many counts. This chain joins TRBV7-2 and TRBJ1-2; D gene unclear. This CDR3 has 12 amino acids. V lost 4 bases, J lost 8 bases, and 11 bases lay in between. In germline, CDR1 is SGHTA, CDR2 FQGNSA. CDR3 residues: CASSSFLGGYTF. The CDR3 DNA reads TGTGCCAGCAGCTCTTTCTTGGGGGGCTACACCTTC.

The chain links TRBV29-1 to TRBJ1-1; perhaps TRBD1 as D (5 bases). Germline V gene sequence: CDR1 SQVTM, CDR2 ANQGSEA. V dropped 0 bases and J dropped 0 bases, with 11 bases sitting between them. The CDR3 loop spans 15 amino acids. The DNA of the CDR3 is TGCAGCGTTGAAGATCCCAGGGCTATGAACACTGAAGCTTTCTTT. This sequence encodes CSVEDPRAMNTEAFF.

In its sample, this clonotype was seen many times. This chain uses TRBV7-2 with TRBJ2-4, with D perhaps matching TRBD2 (6 bases). The CDR3 has 16 residues. Trimming removed 1 base from V and 2 bases from J, with 12 bases in between. Germline CDR1 SGHTA, CDR2 FQGNSA. CDR3 DNA sequence: TGTGCCAGCAGCTTAGTTGGCGGGGTACCCAAAAACATTCAGTACTTC. This encodes CASSLVGGVPKNIQYF.